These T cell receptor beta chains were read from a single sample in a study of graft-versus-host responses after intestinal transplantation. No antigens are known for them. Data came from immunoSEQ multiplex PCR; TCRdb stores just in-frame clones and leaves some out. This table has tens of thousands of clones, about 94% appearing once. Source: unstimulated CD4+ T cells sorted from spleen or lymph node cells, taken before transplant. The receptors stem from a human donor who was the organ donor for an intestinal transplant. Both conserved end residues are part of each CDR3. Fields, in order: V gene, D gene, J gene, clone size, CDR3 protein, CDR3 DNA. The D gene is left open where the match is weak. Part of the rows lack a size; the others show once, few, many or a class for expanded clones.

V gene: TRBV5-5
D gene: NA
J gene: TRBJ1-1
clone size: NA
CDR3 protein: CASSLYADLSSTEAFF
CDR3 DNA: TGTGCCAGCAGCTTGTACGCGGACCTCTCGAGCACTGAAGCTTTCTTT

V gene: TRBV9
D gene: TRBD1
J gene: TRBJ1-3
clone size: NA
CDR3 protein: CASSDPRGSGNTIYF
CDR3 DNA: TGTGCCAGCAGCGACCCCAGGGGGTCTGGAAACACCATATATTTT

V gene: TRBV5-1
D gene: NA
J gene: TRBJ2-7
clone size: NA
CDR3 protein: CASSFTSGVYEQYF
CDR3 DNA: TGCGCCAGCAGCTTTACTTCGGGGGTCTACGAGCAGTACTTC

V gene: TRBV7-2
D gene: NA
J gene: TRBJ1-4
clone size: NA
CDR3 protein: CASSPTGQTYEKLFF
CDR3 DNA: TGTGCCAGCAGCCCCACCGGACAGACCTATGAAAAACTGTTTTTT

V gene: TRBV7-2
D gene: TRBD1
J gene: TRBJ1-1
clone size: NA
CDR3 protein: CASSLIPGQSEAFF
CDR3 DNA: TGTGCCAGCAGCTTGATACCGGGACAGAGTGAAGCTTTCTTT

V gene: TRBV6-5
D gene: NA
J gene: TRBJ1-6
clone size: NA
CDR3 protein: CASSFGQGNSPLHF
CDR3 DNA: TGTGCCAGCAGTTTTGGGCAGGGAAATTCACCCCTCCACTTT

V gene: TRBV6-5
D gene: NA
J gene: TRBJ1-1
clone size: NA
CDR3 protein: CASSYSGVQNTEAFF
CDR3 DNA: TGTGCCAGCAGTTACTCGGGGGTACAGAACACTGAAGCTTTCTTT

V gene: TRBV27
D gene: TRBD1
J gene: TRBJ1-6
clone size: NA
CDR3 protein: CASSLSRQGTPLHF
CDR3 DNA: TGTGCCAGCAGTTTATCCCGACAGGGGACACCCCTCCACTTT

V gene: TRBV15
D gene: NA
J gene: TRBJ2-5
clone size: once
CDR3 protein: CATSRADETQYF
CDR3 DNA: TGTGCCACCAGCAGGGCGGATGAGACCCAGTACTTC

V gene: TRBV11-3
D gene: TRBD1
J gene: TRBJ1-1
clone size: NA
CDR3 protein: CASSHRGGTEAFF
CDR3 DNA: TGTGCCAGCAGCCACAGGGGAGGGACTGAAGCTTTCTTT

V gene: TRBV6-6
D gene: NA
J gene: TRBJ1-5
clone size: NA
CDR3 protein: CASSYPRTDNQPQHF
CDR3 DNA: TGTGCCAGCAGTTACCCCAGGACAGACAATCAGCCCCAGCATTTT

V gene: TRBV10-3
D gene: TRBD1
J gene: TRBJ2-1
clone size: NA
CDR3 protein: CAARTGDSNEQFF
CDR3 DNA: TGTGCCGCCAGGACAGGGGATTCCAATGAGCAGTTCTTC

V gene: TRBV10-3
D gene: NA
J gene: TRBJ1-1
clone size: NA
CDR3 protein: CAISDFAQGGTEAFF
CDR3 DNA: TGTGCCATCAGTGACTTCGCGCAGGGAGGGACTGAAGCTTTCTTT

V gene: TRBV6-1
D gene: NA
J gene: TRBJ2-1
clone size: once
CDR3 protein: CASSDWGVPYNEQFF
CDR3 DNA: TGTGCCAGCAGTGATTGGGGGGTCCCCTACAATGAGCAGTTCTTC

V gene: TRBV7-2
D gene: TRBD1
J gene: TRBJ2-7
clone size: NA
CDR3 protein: CASGLVGTGTYEQYF
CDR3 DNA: TGTGCCAGCGGCTTAGTCGGGACAGGTACCTACGAGCAGTACTTC

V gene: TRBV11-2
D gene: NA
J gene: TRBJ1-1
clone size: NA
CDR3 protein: CASSQTGNGWGEAFF
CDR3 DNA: TGTGCCAGCAGCCAAACAGGAAATGGCTGGGGTGAAGCTTTCTTT

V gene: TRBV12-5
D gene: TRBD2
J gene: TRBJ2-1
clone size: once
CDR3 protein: CASGLPGLEGEQFF
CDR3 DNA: TGTGCTAGTGGTTTGCCGGGACTAGAGGGTGAGCAGTTCTTC

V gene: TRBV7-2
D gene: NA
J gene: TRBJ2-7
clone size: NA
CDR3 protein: CASSLDYRAPYEQYF
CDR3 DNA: TGTGCCAGCAGCTTAGATTACAGGGCGCCCTACGAGCAGTACTTC

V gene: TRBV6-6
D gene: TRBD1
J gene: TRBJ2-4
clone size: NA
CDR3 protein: CASSYGTGNIQYF
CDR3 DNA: TGTGCCAGCAGTTACGGGACAGGGAACATTCAGTACTTC

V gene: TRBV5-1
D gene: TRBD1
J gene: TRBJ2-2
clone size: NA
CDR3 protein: CASSFIVGTENTGELFF
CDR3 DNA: TGCGCCAGCAGCTTTATCGTTGGGACAGAGAACACCGGGGAGCTGTTTTTT

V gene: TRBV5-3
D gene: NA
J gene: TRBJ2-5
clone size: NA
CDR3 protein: CARSPEGQGKARETQYF
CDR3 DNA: TGTGCCAGAAGCCCAGAGGGGCAGGGAAAAGCCCGAGAGACCCAGTACTTC

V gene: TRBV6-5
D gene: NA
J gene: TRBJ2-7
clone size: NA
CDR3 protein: CASSESGGRYEQYF
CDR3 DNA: TGTGCCAGCTCAGAATCCGGGGGAAGGTACGAGCAGTACTTC

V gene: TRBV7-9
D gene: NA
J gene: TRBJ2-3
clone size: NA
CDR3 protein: CASSKNSAFTDTQYF
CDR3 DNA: TGTGCCAGCAGTAAAAACAGCGCTTTCACAGATACGCAGTATTTT

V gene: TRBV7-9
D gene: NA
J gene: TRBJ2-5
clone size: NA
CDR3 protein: CASSPSGRPETQYF
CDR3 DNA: TGTGCCAGCAGCCCATCGGGGAGGCCAGAGACCCAGTACTTC

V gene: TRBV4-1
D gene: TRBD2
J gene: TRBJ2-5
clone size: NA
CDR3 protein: CASSQRRGLAGGGETQYF
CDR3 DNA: TGCGCCAGCAGCCAACGCCGAGGACTAGCGGGGGGCGGAGAGACCCAGTACTTC

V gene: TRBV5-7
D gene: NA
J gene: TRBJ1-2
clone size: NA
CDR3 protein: CASRFRVVYGYTF
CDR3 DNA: TGTGCCAGCAGATTTAGGGTTGTCTATGGCTACACCTTC

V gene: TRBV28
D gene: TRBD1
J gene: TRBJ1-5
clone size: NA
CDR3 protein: CASSLGTGGIQPQHF
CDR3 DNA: TGTGCCAGCAGTTTGGGGACAGGGGGCATCCAGCCCCAGCATTTT